This T cell receptor beta chain was observed in a study of blood T cell repertoires in COVID-19. Assay used: immunoSEQ multiplex PCR; TCRdb lists only in-frame clones, some missing. The sample contains about 210,000 clones, about nine tenths of which appear only once. Per the germline V gene, CDR1 is SGHNT and CDR2 is YENEEA. CDR3 length: 16 residues. V was cut by 3 bases and J by 3 bases, with 15 bases left in between. The sequencing input was PBMCs or T cells enriched from blood (not recorded which). The V gene is TRBV11-3, the J gene TRBJ2-1, with TRBD1 as a possible D gene (7 bases). This TCR came from a man aged 25-40 years in a cohort exposed to, infected with or recovered from COVID-19 (not recorded which). The CDR3 nucleotides read TGTGCCAGCAGCTTTTCGGGGCGGGACAGCTACAATGAGCAGTTCTTC. It encodes CASSFSGRDSYNEQFF.